These T cell receptor beta chains were read from a single sample in a study of T cell repertoires in cytomegalovirus infection. Each CDR3 protein gets one entry after TCRdb re-called the reads with MiXCR. Of roughly 720,000 distinct CDR3 sequences listed, approximately 40% are singletons. The sample comprised PBMCs. These receptors came from a human donor in good health (CMV status not recorded). Some clones in this sample may be carry-over from other donors' samples. Each CDR3 is given with its conserved first and last residue. D genes are given only for firm matches.

-,TRBV19,CASWGTEAFF
TRBD2,TRBV7-9,CASSLGRTATSGVYEQYF
TRBD2,TRBV7-8,CASSWNLLGLAGGHEQFF
-,TRBV7-9,CASSRDSGQPQHF
-,TRBV4-1,CASRQELFREDEQYF
-,TRBV7-2,CASSRVGSGLPQETQYF
-,TRBV19,CAINLGGSYNEQFF
TRBD2,TRBV7-2,CASSLVAGADTQYF
-,TRBV11-2,CASSLWVGKPQHF
-,TRBV4-1,CASSQVGGSTGDTQYF
-,TRBV7-2,CASSLGARLNEKLFF